This T cell receptor (beta chain) is from a study of cytomegalovirus exposure and HLA in healthy donors. Notes on the study in general: A later analysis showed that HLA-associated TCR beta chains had undergone more clonal expansion than equally common others. Rare sequences made up most TCRs, while some public TCRs were found in many donors. More than 15,000 TCR beta sequences were associated with HLA alleles at 0.05 false discovery rate in a later analysis. CMV antigen specificity was confirmed in vitro for three CMV-associated chains.

V lost 3 bases to trimming and J lost 6 bases; unmatched junction nucleotides: 6. The CDR3 has 15 amino acids. In germline, CDR1 is KGHSH, CDR2 LQKENI. The PCR ran on 60 Vbeta and 13 Jbeta primers. Method: immunoSEQ multiplex PCR; TCRdb's copy keeps in-frame clones and lacks some. The sample has tens of thousands of clones. In regard to this clone: Antigen specificity is unknown.

The material sequenced was PBMCs. This rearrangement joins TRBV18 to TRBJ2-3; TRBD2 matches 10 bases. The TCR comes from a man aged 50-60 years in good health and CMV-seropositive. CDR3: CASSPLAGAQDTQYF. Written as DNA, the CDR3 is TGTGCCAGCTCACCCCTAGCGGGGGCACAGGATACGCAGTATTTT. Drawing the rest from reference TRBV18 and TRBJ2-3, the complete variable domain is NAGVMQNPRHLVRRRGQEARLRCSPMKGHSHVYWYRQLPEEGLKFMVYLQKENIIDESGMPKERFSAEFPKEGPSILRIQQVVRGDSAAYFCASSPLAGAQDTQYFGPGTRLTVL.